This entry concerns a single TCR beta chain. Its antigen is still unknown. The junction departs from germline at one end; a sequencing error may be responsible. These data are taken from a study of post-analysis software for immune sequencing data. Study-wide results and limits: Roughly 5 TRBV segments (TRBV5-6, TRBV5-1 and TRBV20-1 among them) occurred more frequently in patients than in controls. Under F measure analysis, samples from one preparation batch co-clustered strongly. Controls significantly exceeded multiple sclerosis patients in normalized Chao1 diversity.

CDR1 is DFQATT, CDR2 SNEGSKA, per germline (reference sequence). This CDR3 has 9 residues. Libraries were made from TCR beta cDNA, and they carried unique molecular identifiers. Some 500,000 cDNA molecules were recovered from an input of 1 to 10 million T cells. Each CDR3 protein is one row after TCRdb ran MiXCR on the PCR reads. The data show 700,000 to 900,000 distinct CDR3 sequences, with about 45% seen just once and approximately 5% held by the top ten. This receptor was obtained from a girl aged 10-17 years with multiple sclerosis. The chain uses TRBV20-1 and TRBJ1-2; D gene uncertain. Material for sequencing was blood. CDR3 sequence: CSARGGYTF. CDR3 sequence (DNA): TGCAGTGCCAGAGGTGGCTACACCTTC.